A selection of T cell receptor beta chains follows, all from one sample in a study of blood T cell repertoires in COVID-19. Clones were read by immunoSEQ multiplex PCR, and TCRdb kept only the in-frame ones, dropping some. The data show 140,000 to 150,000 clones, with approximately 88% seen just once and around 1.7% held by the top ten. Sequencing was carried out using peripheral blood. The receptors stem from a woman between 50 and 59 years old with acute or convalescent COVID-19. The CDR3 runs from the conserved cysteine through the conserved F or W. D genes are given only for firm matches. Size is omitted from some rows. Given values are once, few, many or a class for expanded clones.

cdr3_nt cdr3_aa clone_size d_call j_call v_call
TGCGCCAGCAGTGAGTTAGCGGGGGACACCGGGGAGCTGTTTTTT CASSELAGDTGELFF NA TRBD2 TRBJ2-2 TRBV10-1
TGTGCCAGCATGGGAGGAGTTACCGGGTTTGACTATGGCTACACCTTC CASMGGVTGFDYGYTF NA NA TRBJ1-2 TRBV27
TGTGCCAGCAGTCTTGGGGACACTTCCTACGAGCAGTACTTC CASSLGDTSYEQYF NA NA TRBJ2-7 TRBV27
TGTGCCAGCACCCTGGACAGGGGAGCCACAGATACGCAGTATTTT CASTLDRGATDTQYF NA TRBD1 TRBJ2-3 TRBV2
TGCGCCAGCAGCCAAGATGGAGGCATCTCGCCCGGGGAGCTGTTTTTT CASSQDGGISPGELFF few NA TRBJ2-2 TRBV4-1
TGTGCCAGCAGCTTTTCGGGGGCTAATGAAAAACTGTTTTTT CASSFSGANEKLFF once NA TRBJ1-4 TRBV7-9
TGTGCCTGGAGTCCCCCAGGCACTGAAGCTTTCTTT CAWSPPGTEAFF few NA TRBJ1-1 TRBV30
TGTGCCAGCTCCCGAGACAGTGGGTCAATCTCTGGGGCCAACGTCCTGACTTTC CASSRDSGSISGANVLTF few NA TRBJ2-6 TRBV2
TGTGCCAGCAGCTCCCGGGGGGGCAGCAATCAGCCCCAGCATTTT CASSSRGGSNQPQHF NA NA TRBJ1-5 TRBV27
TGCGCCAGCATGGGGGGAAACACCGGGGAGCTGTTTTTT CASMGGNTGELFF NA NA TRBJ2-2 TRBV10-1
TGCGCCAGCAGCTTGTCCCAGGGAAGGGATGGCTACACCTTC CASSLSQGRDGYTF NA NA TRBJ1-2 TRBV5-1
TGTGCCAGCAGCCAGACGAGACAGGGAACAGATACGCAGTATTTT CASSQTRQGTDTQYF NA TRBD1 TRBJ2-3 TRBV7-2
TGCGCCAGCAGCCAAGCTTCGACTGCAACTAATGAAAAACTGTTTTTT CASSQASTATNEKLFF NA NA TRBJ1-4 TRBV4-1
TGCGCCAGCAGTCGAGAATACCTCCAGTTCTTC CASSREYLQFF NA NA TRBJ2-1 TRBV5-1
TGCAGTGCTAGTGGGGTAAGGTCGGGACATATGAACACTGAAGCTTTCTTT CSASGVRSGHMNTEAFF NA NA TRBJ1-1 TRBV20-1
TGCGCCAGCAGCCAAGATAGTGGTAGCGGGAGGGCCGGGTACAATGAGCAGTTCTTC CASSQDSGSGRAGYNEQFF NA TRBD2 TRBJ2-1 TRBV4-1
TGCGCCAGCAGCTCTTGGAGGGACGACGGGCGCACTGAAGCTTTCTTT CASSSWRDDGRTEAFF NA NA TRBJ1-1 TRBV5-1
TGTGCCAGCAGCTTAGGGGTCAGACCAGGGGTCGGAAACACCATATATTTT CASSLGVRPGVGNTIYF NA NA TRBJ1-3 TRBV7-8
TGTGCCACCAGCGGACCTGCAGGGCCGGATGAAAAACTGTTTTTT CATSGPAGPDEKLFF once NA TRBJ1-4 TRBV15
TGTGCCAGCAGCTTAGGCCTTGGGACAGGGTTTAGTTTGAACACTGAAGCTTTCTTT CASSLGLGTGFSLNTEAFF once TRBD1 TRBJ1-1 TRBV7-8
TGTGCCAGCTCACCACCTCTAGAGACAGGGGGTTTGGATACGCAGTATTTT CASSPPLETGGLDTQYF NA TRBD1 TRBJ2-3 TRBV18
TGTGCCAGCACCTCCAAGGGGTCAGGGGGTAGTGAAAAACTGTTTTTT CASTSKGSGGSEKLFF NA TRBD1 TRBJ1-4 TRBV27
TGTGCCACCAAGGGGACAGGGGGCCCATTTTCCACCTACGAGCAGTACTTC CATKGTGGPFSTYEQYF few TRBD1 TRBJ2-7 TRBV24-1
TGCGCCAGCAGCCCGGCCGGGGGTGGAGGGGTGAATTCACCCCTCCACTTT CASSPAGGGGVNSPLHF NA NA TRBJ1-6 TRBV5-1
TGTGCCAGCACCCGCCTTGGGGAGGGATTAAATTCACCCCTCCACTTT CASTRLGEGLNSPLHF NA NA TRBJ1-6 TRBV27
TGTGCCAGCAGCTTACAGGTTTCAACTAATGAAAAACTGTTTTTT CASSLQVSTNEKLFF NA NA TRBJ1-4 TRBV27
TGTGCCAGAAGCTTGACAGGGGGCGCGGGCAATCAGCCCCAGCATTTT CARSLTGGAGNQPQHF NA TRBD1 TRBJ1-5 TRBV5-3
TGTGCCAGCAGCTACAGGGACGGGAGTGAAAAACTGTTTTTT CASSYRDGSEKLFF NA NA TRBJ1-4 TRBV6-6
TGCGCCAGCAGCTTGACAGGTCAGCCCCAGCATTTT CASSLTGQPQHF NA NA TRBJ1-5 TRBV5-1
TGTGCCAGCAGGGGGGGACAGGGATATTCCTATGGCTACACCTTC CASRGGQGYSYGYTF NA TRBD1 TRBJ1-2 TRBV27
TGTGCCAGCAGTTCCGAGAGTCCCTTCACCTACGAGCAGTACTTC CASSSESPFTYEQYF NA NA TRBJ2-7 TRBV6-5
TGTGCCAGCAGTCCCTGGGGGACTAGCGGTGACAACACCAACGTCCTGACTTTC CASSPWGTSGDNTNVLTF NA TRBD2 TRBJ2-6 TRBV27
TGTGCCAGCAGCGGTGGACAGGGCAGGCACACCGGGGAGCTGTTTTTT CASSGGQGRHTGELFF few TRBD1 TRBJ2-2 TRBV5-8
TGTGCCAGCTCACCCGGAGGGGGCTCACGGTTAGATTATGGCTACACCTTC CASSPGGGSRLDYGYTF NA TRBD1 TRBJ1-2 TRBV18
TGTGCCAGCAGTTACTCCGGCAGGGAGGTAAAACTGTTTTTT CASSYSGREVKLFF NA NA TRBJ1-4 TRBV6-6
TGTGCCAGCAGCGTAGGGGGACAGGGAGCCTACGAGCAGTACTTC CASSVGGQGAYEQYF NA TRBD1 TRBJ2-7 TRBV9
TGTGCCAGTAGTATTTATCGCCGGGGGGCGCCGGGAAACACCATATATTTT CASSIYRRGAPGNTIYF NA NA TRBJ1-3 TRBV19
TGTGCCAGCGGCCGTGGGAGCCGCTACGAGCAGTACTTC CASGRGSRYEQYF NA NA TRBJ2-7 TRBV6-5
TGTGCCAGCAGCCCCCAGGGGGTCAACAATGAGCAGTTCTTC CASSPQGVNNEQFF NA TRBD1 TRBJ2-1 TRBV7-3
TGTGCCAGCAGCGGTTCGACAGGGGGGTGGTCCACCATATATTTT CASSGSTGGWSTIYF NA TRBD1 TRBJ1-3 TRBV9
TGCGCCAGCAGCCCACTAGCGCGGAGCGGGTACGAGCAGTACTTC CASSPLARSGYEQYF few TRBD2 TRBJ2-7 TRBV5-1
TGTGCCAGCAGCTTCAGGATGAACCAAGAGACCCAGTACTTC CASSFRMNQETQYF NA NA TRBJ2-5 TRBV11-2